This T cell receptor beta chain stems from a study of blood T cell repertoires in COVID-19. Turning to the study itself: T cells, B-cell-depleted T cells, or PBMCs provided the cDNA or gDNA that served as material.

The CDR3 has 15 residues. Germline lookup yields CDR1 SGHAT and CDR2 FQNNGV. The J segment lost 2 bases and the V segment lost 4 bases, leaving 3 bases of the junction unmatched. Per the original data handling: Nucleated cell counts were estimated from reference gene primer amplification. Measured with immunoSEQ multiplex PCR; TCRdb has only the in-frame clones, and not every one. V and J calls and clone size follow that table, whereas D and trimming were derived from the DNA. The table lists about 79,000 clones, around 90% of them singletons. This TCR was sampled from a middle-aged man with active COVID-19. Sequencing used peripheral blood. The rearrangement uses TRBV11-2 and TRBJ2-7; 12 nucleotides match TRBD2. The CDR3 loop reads CASSSGLAGTYEQYF. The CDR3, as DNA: TGTGCCAGCAGCTCTGGACTAGCGGGAACCTACGAGCAGTACTTC.